This TCR beta chain was sequenced for a study of blood T cell repertoires in COVID-19. In this sample, this clone turned up a few times. The V gene's germline CDR1 is KGHSH and CDR2 LQKENI. The CDR3 is 15 residues long. Trimming stripped 0 bases from V and 5 bases from J, with 13 bases between. Some clones are missing from TCRdb's copy, which holds only in-frame ones; the method was immunoSEQ multiplex PCR. The sample records some 220,000 clones, approximately 78% being singletons. The V call is TRBV18, the J call TRBJ1-1, with a tentative D call TRBD1 (6 bases). Sequenced input: peripheral blood. This receptor was identified in a woman in her 70s with COVID-19, enrolled during active disease. DNA of the CDR3: TGTGCCAGCTCACCACCGGGGACAAGGATGACTGAAGCTTTCTTT. As protein: CASSPPGTRMTEAFF.